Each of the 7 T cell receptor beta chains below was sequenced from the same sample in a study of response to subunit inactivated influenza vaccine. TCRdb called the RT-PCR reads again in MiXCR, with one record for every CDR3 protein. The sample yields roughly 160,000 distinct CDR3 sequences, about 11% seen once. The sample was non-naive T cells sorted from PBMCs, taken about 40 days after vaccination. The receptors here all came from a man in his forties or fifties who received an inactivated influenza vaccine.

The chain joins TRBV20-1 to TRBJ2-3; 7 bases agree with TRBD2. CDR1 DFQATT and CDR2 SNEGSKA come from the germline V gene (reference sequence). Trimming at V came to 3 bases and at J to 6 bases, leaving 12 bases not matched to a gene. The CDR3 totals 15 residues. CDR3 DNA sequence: TGCAGTGCTAGTGATAGCGGGCTTATCGGGGATACGCAGTATTTT. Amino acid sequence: CSASDSGLIGDTQYF.

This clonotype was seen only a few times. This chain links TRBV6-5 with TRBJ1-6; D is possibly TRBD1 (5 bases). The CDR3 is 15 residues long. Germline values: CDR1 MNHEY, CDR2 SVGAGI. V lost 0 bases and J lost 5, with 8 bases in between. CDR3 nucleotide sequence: TGTGCCAGCAGTTACTCGTACAGGAATAATTCACCCCTCCACTTT. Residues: CASSYSYRNNSPLHF.

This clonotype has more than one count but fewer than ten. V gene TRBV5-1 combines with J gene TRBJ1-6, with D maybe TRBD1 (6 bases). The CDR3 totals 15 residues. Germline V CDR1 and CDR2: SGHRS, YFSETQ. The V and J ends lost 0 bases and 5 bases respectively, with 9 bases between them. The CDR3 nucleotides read TGCGCCAGCAGCTTGGGTCCAGGGGATAATTCACCCCTCCACTTT. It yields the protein CASSLGPGDNSPLHF. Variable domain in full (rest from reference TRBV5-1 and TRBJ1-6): KAGVTQTPRYLIKTRGQQVTLSCSPISGHRSVSWYQQTPGQGLQFLFEYFSETQRNKGNFPGRFSGRQFSNSRSEMNVSTLELGDSALYLCASSLGPGDNSPLHFGNGTRLTVT.

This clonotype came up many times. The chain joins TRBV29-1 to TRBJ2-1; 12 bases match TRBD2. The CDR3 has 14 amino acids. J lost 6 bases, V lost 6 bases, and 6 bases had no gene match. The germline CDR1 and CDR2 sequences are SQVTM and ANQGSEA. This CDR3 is CSVASSGGGNEQFF. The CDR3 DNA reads TGCAGCGTGGCGTCTAGCGGGGGGGGCAATGAGCAGTTCTTC.

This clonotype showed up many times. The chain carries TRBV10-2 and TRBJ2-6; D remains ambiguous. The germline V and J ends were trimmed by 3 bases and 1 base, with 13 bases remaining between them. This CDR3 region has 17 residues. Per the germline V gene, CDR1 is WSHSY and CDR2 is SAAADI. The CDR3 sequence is CASSDSTFRSGANVLTF. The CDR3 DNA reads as TGCGCCAGCAGTGACTCGACCTTTAGGTCTGGGGCCAACGTCCTGACTTTC.

This CDR3 reads CASSVGKGTYGYTF. As DNA, the CDR3 is TGTGCCAGCAGCGTAGGAAAGGGGACCTATGGCTACACCTTC. The chain recombines TRBV9 with TRBJ1-2; a weak D match, TRBD1 (5 bases). The CDR3 spans 14 residues. CDR1 and CDR2 from the germline V gene are SGDLS and YYNGEE. The V end lost 0 bases, the J end lost 4 bases, and 10 bases lay between the germline ends.

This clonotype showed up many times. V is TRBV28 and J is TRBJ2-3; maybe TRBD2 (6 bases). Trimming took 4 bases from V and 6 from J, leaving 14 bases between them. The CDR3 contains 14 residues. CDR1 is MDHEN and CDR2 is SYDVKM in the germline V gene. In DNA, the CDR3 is TGTGCCAGCAGTTCACGGGGGTGGTTGGATACGCAGTATTTT. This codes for CASSSRGWLDTQYF.